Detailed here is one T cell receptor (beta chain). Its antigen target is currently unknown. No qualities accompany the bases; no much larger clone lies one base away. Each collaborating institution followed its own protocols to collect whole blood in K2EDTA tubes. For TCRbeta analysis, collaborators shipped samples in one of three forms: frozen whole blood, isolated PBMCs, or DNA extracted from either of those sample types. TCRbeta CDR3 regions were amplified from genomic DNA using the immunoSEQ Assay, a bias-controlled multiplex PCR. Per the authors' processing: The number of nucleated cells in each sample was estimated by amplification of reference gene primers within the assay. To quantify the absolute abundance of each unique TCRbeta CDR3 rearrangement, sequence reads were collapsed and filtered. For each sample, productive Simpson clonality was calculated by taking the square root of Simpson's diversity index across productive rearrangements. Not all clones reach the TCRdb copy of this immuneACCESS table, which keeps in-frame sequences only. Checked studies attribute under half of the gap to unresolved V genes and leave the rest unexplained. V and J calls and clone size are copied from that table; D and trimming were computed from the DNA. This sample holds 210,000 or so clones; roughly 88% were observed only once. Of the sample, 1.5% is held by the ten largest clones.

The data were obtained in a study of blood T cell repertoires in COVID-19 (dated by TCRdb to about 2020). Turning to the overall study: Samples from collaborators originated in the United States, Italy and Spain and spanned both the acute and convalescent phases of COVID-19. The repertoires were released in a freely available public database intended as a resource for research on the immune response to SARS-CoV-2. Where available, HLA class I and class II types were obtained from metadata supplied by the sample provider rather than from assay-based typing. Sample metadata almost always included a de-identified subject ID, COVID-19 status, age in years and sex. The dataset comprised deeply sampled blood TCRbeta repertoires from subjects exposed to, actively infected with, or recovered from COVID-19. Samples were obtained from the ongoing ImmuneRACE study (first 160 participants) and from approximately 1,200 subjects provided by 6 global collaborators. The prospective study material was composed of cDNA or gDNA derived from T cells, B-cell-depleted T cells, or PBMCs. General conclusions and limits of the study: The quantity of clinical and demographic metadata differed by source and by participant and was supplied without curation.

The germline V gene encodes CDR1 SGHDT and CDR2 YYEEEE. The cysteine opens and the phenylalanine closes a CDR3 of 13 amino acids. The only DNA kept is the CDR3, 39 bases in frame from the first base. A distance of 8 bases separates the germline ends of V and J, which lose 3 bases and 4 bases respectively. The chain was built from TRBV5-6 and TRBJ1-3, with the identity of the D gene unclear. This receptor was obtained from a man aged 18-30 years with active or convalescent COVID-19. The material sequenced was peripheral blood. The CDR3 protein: CASSSGSGNTIYF. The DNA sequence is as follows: TGTGCCAGCAGCTCGGGGTCCGGAAACACCATATATTTT.